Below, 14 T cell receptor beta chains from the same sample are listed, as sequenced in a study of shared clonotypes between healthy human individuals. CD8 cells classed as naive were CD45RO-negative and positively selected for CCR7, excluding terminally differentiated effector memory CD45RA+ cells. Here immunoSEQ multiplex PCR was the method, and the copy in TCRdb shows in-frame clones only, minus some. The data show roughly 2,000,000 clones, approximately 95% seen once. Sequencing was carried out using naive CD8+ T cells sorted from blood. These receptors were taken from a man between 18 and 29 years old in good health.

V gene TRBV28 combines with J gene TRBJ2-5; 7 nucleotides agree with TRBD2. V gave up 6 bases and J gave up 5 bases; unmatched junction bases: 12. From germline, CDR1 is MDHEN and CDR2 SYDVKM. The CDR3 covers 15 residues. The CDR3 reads CASSHGTNPRETQYF. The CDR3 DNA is TGTGCCAGCAGCCACGGGACTAACCCCCGGGAGACCCAGTACTTC.

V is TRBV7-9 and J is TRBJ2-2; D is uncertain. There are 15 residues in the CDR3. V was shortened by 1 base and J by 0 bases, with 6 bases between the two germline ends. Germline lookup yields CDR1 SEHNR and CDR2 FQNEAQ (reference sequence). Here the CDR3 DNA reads TGTGCCAGCAGCTTAGAGACCGCGAACACCGGGGAGCTGTTTTTT. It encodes CASSLETANTGELFF.

The CDR3 DNA reads as TGTGCCAGCAGCCATGAAATGAACACTGAAGCTTTCTTT. It specifies CASSHEMNTEAFF. The chain is built from TRBV4-2 and TRBJ1-1; D is unclear. Trimming shortened V by 3 bases and J by 0 bases, and 5 bases separated the two germline ends. The CDR3 runs 13 residues. Germline-derived CDR1 and CDR2 are LGHNA and YNFKEQ.

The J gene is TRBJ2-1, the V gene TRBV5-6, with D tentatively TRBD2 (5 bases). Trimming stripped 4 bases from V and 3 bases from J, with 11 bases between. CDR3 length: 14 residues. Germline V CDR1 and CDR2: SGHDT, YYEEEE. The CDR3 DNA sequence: TGTGCCAGCAGCGCGACCCGGGACTACAATGAGCAGTTCTTC. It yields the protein CASSATRDYNEQFF. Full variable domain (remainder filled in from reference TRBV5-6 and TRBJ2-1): DAGVTQSPTHLIKTRGQQVTLRCSPKSGHDTVSWYQQALGQGPQFIFQYYEEEERQRGNFPDRFSGHQFPNYSSELNVNALLLGDSALYLCASSATRDYNEQFFGPGTRLTVL.

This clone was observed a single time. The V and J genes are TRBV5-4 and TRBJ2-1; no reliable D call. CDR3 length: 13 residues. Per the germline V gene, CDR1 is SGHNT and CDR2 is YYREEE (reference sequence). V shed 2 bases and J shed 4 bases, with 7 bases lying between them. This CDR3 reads CASSFATYNEQFF. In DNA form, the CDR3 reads TGTGCCAGCAGCTTTGCTACTTACAATGAGCAGTTCTTC.

The CDR3: CAWTPDPDFSSYEQYF. The CDR3 nucleotides read TGTGCCTGGACCCCCGACCCGGACTTTAGCTCCTACGAGCAGTACTTC. This chain uses TRBV30 with TRBJ2-7, with D possibly being TRBD2 (5 bases). CDR3 length: 16 amino acids. Trimming cost V 4 bases and J 0 bases, with 19 bases left between them. Germline V gives CDR1 GTSNPN, CDR2 SVGIG (reference sequence). The full variable domain, in which reference TRBV30 and TRBJ2-7 provide the parts outside the CDR3, is SQTIHQWPATLVQPVGSPLSLECTVEGTSNPNLYWYRQAAGRGLQLLFYSVGIGQISSEVPQNLSASRPQDRQFILSSKKLLLSDSGFYLCAWTPDPDFSSYEQYFGPGTRLTVT.

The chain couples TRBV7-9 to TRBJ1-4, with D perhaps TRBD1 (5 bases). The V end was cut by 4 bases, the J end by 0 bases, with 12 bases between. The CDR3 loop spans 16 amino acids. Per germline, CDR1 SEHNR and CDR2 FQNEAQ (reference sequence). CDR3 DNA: TGTGCCAGCAGCTCCACAGGAGACCCAACTAATGAAAAACTGTTTTTT. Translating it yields CASSSTGDPTNEKLFF.

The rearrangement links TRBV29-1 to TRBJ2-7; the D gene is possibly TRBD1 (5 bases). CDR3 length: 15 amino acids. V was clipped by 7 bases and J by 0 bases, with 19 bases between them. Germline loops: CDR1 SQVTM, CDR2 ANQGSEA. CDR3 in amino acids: CSAQTQGFGSYEQYF. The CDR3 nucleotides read TGCAGCGCTCAGACGCAGGGTTTTGGCTCCTACGAGCAGTACTTC.

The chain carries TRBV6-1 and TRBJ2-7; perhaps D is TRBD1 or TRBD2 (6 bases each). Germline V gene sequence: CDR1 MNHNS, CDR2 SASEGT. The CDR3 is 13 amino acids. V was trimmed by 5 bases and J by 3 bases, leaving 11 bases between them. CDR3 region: CASSPRGDYEQYF. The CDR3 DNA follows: TGTGCCAGCAGTCCAAGGGGGGACTACGAGCAGTACTTC.

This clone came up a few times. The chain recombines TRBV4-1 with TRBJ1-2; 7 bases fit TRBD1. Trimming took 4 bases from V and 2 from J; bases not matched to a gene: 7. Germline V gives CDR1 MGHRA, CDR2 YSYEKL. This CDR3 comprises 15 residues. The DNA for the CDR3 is TGCGCCAGCAGCCGTCAAGGGGACAGCAACTATGGCTACACCTTC. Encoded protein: CASSRQGDSNYGYTF.

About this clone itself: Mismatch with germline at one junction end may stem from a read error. Here the CDR3 DNA reads TGTGTCAGCAGTGAACTAGCGGGAGGGCCACATAACACCGGGGAGCTGTTTTTT. Its translation: CVSSELAGGPHNTGELFF. The chain joins TRBV7-9 to TRBJ2-2; 13 nucleotides line up with TRBD2. Germline V gene sequence: CDR1 SEHNR, CDR2 FQNEAQ (reference sequence). The CDR3 is 18 residues long.

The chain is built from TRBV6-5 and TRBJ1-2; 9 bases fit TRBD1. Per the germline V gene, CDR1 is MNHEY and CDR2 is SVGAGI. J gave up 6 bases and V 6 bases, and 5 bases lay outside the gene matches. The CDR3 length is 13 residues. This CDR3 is CASRTGTGNGYTF. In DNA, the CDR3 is TGTGCCAGCAGAACCGGGACAGGGAATGGCTACACCTTC.

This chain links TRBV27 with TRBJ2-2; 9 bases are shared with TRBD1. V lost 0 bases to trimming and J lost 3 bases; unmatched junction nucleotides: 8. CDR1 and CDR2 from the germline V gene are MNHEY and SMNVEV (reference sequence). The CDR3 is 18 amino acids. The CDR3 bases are TGTGCCAGCAGTTTATCGTCCCGGGACAGGGAGGACACCGGGGAGCTGTTTTTT. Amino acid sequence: CASSLSSRDREDTGELFF.

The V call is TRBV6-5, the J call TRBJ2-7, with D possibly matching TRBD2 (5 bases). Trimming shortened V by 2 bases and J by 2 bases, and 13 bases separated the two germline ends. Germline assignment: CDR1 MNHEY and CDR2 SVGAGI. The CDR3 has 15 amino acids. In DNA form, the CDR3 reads TGTGCCAGCAGTTACGATGGGGAGACCACCTACGAGCAGTACTTC. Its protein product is CASSYDGETTYEQYF.